This TCR beta chain stems from a study of cytomegalovirus exposure and HLA in healthy donors. Study findings and constraints: Sequencing depth across donors, presence/absence analyses assumed, was roughly uniform. The study flagged roughly 160 TCR beta chains as cytomegalovirus-associated. Further analysis, carried out later, found HLA-associated TCR beta chains more clonally expanded than equally common other chains.

The CDR3 extends over 14 amino acids. J was trimmed by 6 bases and V by 3 bases; bases with no gene match: 8. From germline, CDR1 is SGDLS and CDR2 YYNGEE. The PCR employed 60 Vbeta primers together with 13 Jbeta primers. Produced via immunoSEQ multiplex PCR; TCRdb's table is partial and in-frame only. The data show some 140,000 clones, roughly 76% seen once. For this clone: Its matching antigen is unknown.

This clonotype originated in a woman between 35 and 50 years old in good health and CMV-seronegative. The sample comprised PBMCs. The rearrangement links TRBV9 to TRBJ1-2; TRBD1 aligns across 7 bases. The CDR3 coding sequence is TGTGCCAGCAGCGGGCCAGGACAGGAGAATGGCTACACCTTC. This gives the protein CASSGPGQENGYTF.